This paragraph reports one T cell receptor beta chain. This clonotype showed up just a few times. What this receptor recognizes is not known. Qualities for individual bases were not recorded, and no much larger clone is one base off. The treatment or condition label, read with the paper, signifies: in vitro stimulation with specific CMV peptide epitopes to enrich CMV-specific T cells. The data stem from a study of T cell repertoires in cytomegalovirus infection (dated by TCRdb to between 2019 and 2020). With respect to the entire study: Peptide stimulations targeted recently identified HLA-C-restricted CMV epitopes, whose presentation resists viral immunomodulation, together with well-studied HLA-B-restricted epitopes. Donor HLA type was relevant to the analysis, because carriage of CMV infection together with the matching HLA type was indicated by public TCR beta signatures.

The sample was run on an Illumina HiSeq 1500. TCRdb's own reprocessing of the public reads used fastp at Q25 and MiXCR and kept productive beta chains. Rows are unified per CDR3 protein, each entry keeping the most common DNA and genes. For this sample the table gives around 770,000 distinct CDR3 sequences, of which roughly 29% were detected only once. Less than 15% of the sample lies in the top ten. Taken from the germline V gene (reference sequence), the CDR1 and CDR2 loops are MNHNY and SVGAGI. The CDR3 has 13 amino acids, counting the end cysteine and phenylalanine. The DNA shown is the 39-base CDR3, in frame from base 1. Trimming costs V 2 bases and J 5 bases, and their ends lie 10 bases apart. Results and caveats for the whole study, not just this receptor: The ex vivo response was dominated by HLA-C-restricted CMV-specific TCR beta clonotypes, and the single most frequent clonotype in two of eight donors was supplied by these HLA-C-restricted clonotypes. Carriers of CMV infection plus the relevant HLA type were discriminated by the cumulative frequency of public TCR beta family members in the study cohort and in an independent approximately 360-donor cohort.

This clonotype was sampled from a human donor in good health (CMV status not recorded). Some clones in this sample may be carry-over from other donors' samples. Sample: cultured CD8+ T cells from PBMCs, taken from culture after CMV antigen stimulation. Recombination connected TRBV6-6 to TRBJ2-7; the D gene assignment is perhaps TRBD1 or TRBD2, with each matching 5 bases. CDR3 reads: CASSYVGADEQYF. The DNA sequence reads TGTGCCAGCAGTTACGTCGGGGCGGACGAGCAGTACTTC.